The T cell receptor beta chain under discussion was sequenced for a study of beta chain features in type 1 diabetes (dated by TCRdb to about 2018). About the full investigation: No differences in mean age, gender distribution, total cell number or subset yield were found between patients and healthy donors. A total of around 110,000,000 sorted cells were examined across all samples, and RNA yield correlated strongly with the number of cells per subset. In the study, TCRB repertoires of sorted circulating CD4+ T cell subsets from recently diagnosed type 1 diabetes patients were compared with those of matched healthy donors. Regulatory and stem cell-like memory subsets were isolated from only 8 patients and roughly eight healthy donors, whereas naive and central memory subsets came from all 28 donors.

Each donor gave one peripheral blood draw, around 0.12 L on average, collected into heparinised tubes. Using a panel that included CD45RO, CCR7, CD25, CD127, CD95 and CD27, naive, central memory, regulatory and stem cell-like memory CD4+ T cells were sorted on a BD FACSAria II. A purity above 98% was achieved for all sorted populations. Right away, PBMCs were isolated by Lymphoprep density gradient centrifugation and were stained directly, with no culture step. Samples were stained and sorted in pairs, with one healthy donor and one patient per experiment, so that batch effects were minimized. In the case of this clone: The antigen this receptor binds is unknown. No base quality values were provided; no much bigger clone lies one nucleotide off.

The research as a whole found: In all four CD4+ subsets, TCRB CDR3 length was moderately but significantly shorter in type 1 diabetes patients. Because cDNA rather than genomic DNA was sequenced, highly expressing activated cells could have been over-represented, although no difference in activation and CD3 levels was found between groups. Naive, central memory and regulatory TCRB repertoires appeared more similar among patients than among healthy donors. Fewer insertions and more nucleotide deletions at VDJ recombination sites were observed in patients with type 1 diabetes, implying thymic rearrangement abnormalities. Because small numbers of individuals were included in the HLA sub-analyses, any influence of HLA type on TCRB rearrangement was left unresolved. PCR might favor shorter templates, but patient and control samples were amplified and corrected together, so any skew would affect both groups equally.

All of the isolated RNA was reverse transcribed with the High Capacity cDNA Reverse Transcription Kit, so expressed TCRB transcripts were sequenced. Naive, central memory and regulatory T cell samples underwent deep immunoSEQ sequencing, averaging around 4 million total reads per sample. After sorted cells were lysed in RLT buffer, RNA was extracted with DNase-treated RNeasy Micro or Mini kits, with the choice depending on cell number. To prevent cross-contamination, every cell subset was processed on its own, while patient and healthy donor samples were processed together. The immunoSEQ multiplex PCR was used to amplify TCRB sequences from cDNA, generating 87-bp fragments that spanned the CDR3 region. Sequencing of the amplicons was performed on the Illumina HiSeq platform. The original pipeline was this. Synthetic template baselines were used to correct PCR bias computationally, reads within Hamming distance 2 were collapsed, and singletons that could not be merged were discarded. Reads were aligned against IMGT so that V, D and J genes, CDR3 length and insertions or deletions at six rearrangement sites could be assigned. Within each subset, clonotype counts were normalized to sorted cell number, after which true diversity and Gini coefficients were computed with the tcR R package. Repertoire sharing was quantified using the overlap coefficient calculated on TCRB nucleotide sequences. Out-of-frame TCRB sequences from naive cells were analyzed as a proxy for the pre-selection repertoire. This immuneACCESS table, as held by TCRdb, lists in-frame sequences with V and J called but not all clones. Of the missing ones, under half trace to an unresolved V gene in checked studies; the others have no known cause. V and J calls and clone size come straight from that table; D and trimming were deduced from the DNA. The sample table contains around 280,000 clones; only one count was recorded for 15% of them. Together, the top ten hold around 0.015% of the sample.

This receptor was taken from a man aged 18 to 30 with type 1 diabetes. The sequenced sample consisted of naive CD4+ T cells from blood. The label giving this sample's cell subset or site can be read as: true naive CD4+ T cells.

CDR3 sequence: CASNQGDGYTF. The bases are TGTGCCAGCAACCAGGGGGATGGCTACACCTTC. The receptor chain draws on TRBV21-1 and TRBJ1-2; the D segment call TRBD1 is taken from the table without a DNA check. TRBV21-1 is shown as a pseudogene. The CDR3 runs 11 residues from the cysteine to the phenylalanine. The CDR3 DNA has 33 bases and is translated from base 1.